This T cell receptor (beta chain) is from a study of blood T cell repertoires in COVID-19. This clone is a singleton in its sample. The germline gives CDR1 SGHTA, CDR2 FQGNSA. The CDR3 sequence is 15 residues long. V was trimmed by 5 bases and J by 5 bases, leaving 19 bases between them. The repertoire was sequenced with immunoSEQ multiplex PCR; TCRdb's copy has only in-frame clones and lacks some. The sample holds 250,000 to 350,000 clones, approximately 85% seen once. V usage is TRBV7-2 and J usage is TRBJ2-7, with D perhaps TRBD2 (6 bases). The TCR sequence derives from a human donor with COVID-19, enrolled during active disease. The donor label of this sample is uncertain. Source material: peripheral blood. Here the CDR3 DNA reads TGTGCCAGCAGCCCACAAACCGGGACTGCCAACGAGCAGTACTTC. Protein: CASSPQTGTANEQYF.